The clone carrying this T cell receptor beta chain was observed at least ten times. Its target is unknown. CMV status came from CD4+ T cell IFNgamma after overnight CMV lysate stimulation of fresh PBMCs. CD8 T cells were positively selected from what remained after CD4 positive selection. The beta constant-region primer was an equimolar mix of two oligonucleotides covering TRBC1 and TRBC2. Four rounds of PCR amplified the ligated cDNA using nested alpha and beta constant-region primers plus SP2. The cDNA 3' end received a ligated single-stranded oligonucleotide carrying the SP2 primer and a 12-nucleotide UMI. A single record per CDR3 protein comes from TCRdb applying MiXCR to the UMI-ligation and nested PCR reads. The sample has approximately 80,000 distinct CDR3 sequences, about 9.9% seen once. This sample was included in a study of naive and memory T cell subsets. Study-level results: In naive cells, over 85% of TCR sequences were seen only once.

The germline V gene encodes CDR1 SEHNR and CDR2 FQNEAQ (reference sequence). This CDR3 region has 14 residues. Losses at the gene ends were 5 bases for V and 2 bases for J; bases not matched to a gene: 5. This chain connects TRBV7-9 to TRBJ2-7; 8 bases match TRBD1. The receptor was isolated from a human donor in good health. The sequenced sample was naive CD8+ T cells from blood. The CDR3 sequence is CASSAGTGAYEQYF. CDR3 DNA: TGTGCCAGCAGCGCCGGGACAGGAGCCTACGAGCAGTACTTC. The full variable domain, completed using reference TRBV7-9 and TRBJ2-7, is DTGVSQNPRHKITKRGQNVTFRCDPISEHNRLYWYRQTLGQGPEFLTYFQNEAQLEKSRLLSDRFSAERPKGSFSTLEIQRTEQGDSAMYLCASSAGTGAYEQYFGPGTRLTVT.